In its sample, the clone carrying this TCR beta chain was seen many times. Its antigen is currently unknown. PBMCs were collected from an approximately 9.3 ml volume of fresh peripheral blood. Germline CDR1 reads SNHLY; CDR2 reads FYNNEI. V trimming: 3 bases; J trimming: 8 bases; junction bases outside the gene matches: 6. This CDR3 is 15 amino acids long. Amplified TCR beta CDR3 regions derived from RNA transcripts. RT-PCR in the first round (using the HTBI primer set) targeted the TCR CDR3. TCRdb itself ran the multiplex PCR reads through MiXCR, one entry per CDR3 protein. The sample has 300,000 to 450,000 distinct CDR3 sequences, 13% to 15% seen once; the top ten hold roughly 21%. These data are taken from a study of T cells in Graves' hyperthyroidism and ophthalmopathy. Looking at the study overall: Before treatment of any kind, peripheral blood was taken at initial diagnosis.

Whole-study results and caveats: The model made its ophthalmopathy prediction, and onset followed a median 6.5 months later. Ophthalmopathy was separated from stable hyperthyroidism by a 13 V-J model.

The chain recombines TRBV2 with TRBJ1-4, with 10 nucleotides matching TRBD1. The specimen was blood. This clonotype was sampled from a woman aged 25 to 39 with Graves' ophthalmopathy. CDR3 loop: CASSEGTGAREKLFF. Written as DNA, the CDR3 is TGTGCCAGCAGTGAGGGGACAGGGGCGCGCGAAAAACTGTTTTTT.